The 23 T cell receptor beta chains below all came from one sample that was sequenced in a study of blood T cell repertoires in COVID-19. Here immunoSEQ multiplex PCR was the method, and the copy in TCRdb shows in-frame clones only, minus some. The profile shows about 260,000 clones, about 89% of them singletons. The specimen was peripheral blood. Source of these receptors: a woman aged 45-65 years with acute or convalescent COVID-19.

In this sample, this clone turned up once. The rearrangement uses TRBV11-3 and TRBJ2-5; D is unclear. The CDR3 is made up of 12 amino acids. V was cut by 4 bases and J by 4 bases, with 7 bases left in between. CDR1 SGHNT and CDR2 YENEEA come from the germline V gene. CDR3 region: CASSSGLETQYF. The CDR3 bases are TGTGCCAGCAGCTCCGGGTTAGAGACCCAGTACTTC.

This sequence joins TRBV7-2 and TRBJ2-7, with D possibly being TRBD1 (6 bases). The CDR3 has 14 amino acids. Germline CDR1 SGHTA, CDR2 FQGNSA. Trimming took 5 bases from V and 5 from J, leaving 16 bases between them. The CDR3 loop reads CASSPFGQRHEQYF. DNA of the CDR3: TGTGCCAGCAGCCCCTTCGGACAGCGACACGAGCAGTACTTC.

This chain joins TRBV7-3 and TRBJ2-1; 10 nucleotides agree with TRBD1. The trim removed 5 bases at V and 13 bases at J, leaving 11 bases unmatched. This CDR3 has 14 amino acids. From germline, CDR1 is SGHTA and CDR2 FQGTGA. The CDR3 reads CASSASGQGSAQFF. The CDR3 nucleotides are TGTGCCAGCAGCGCATCGGGACAGGGGTCGGCCCAGTTCTTC. The full variable domain, in which reference TRBV7-3 and TRBJ2-1 provide the parts outside the CDR3, is GAGVSQTPSNKVTEKGKYVELRCDPISGHTALYWYRQSLGQGPEFLIYFQGTGAADDSGLPNDRFFAVRPEGSVSTLKIQRTERGDSAVYLCASSASGQGSAQFFGPGTRLTVL.

The DNA for the CDR3 is TGTGCCAGCACCGCCCTACAGGGGGCGGTGAGCACCGGGGAGCTGTTTTTT. Translating gives CASTALQGAVSTGELFF. V gene TRBV28 combines with J gene TRBJ2-2; 9 bases line up with TRBD1. The CDR3 sequence is 17 residues long. Germline CDR1 is MDHEN and CDR2 is SYDVKM. V shed 7 bases and J 4 bases; nucleotides not matched to a gene: 13. Using reference TRBV28 and TRBJ2-2 for the parts outside the CDR3, the full variable domain is DVKVTQSSRYLVKRTGEKVFLECVQDMDHENMFWYRQDPGLGLRLIYFSYDVKMKEKGDIPEGYSVSREKKERFSLILESASTNQTSMYLCASTALQGAVSTGELFFGEGSRLTVL.

The J gene is TRBJ1-4, the V gene TRBV28; D might be TRBD1 (6 bases). This CDR3 contains 13 residues. The V and J ends lost 6 bases and 10 bases respectively, with 15 bases between them. From germline, CDR1 is MDHEN and CDR2 SYDVKM. The CDR3 loop is CASSPTGPGKLFF. The CDR3 bases are TGTGCCAGCAGCCCGACAGGTCCCGGAAAACTGTTTTTT. Full variable domain (remainder filled in from reference TRBV28 and TRBJ1-4): DVKVTQSSRYLVKRTGEKVFLECVQDMDHENMFWYRQDPGLGLRLIYFSYDVKMKEKGDIPEGYSVSREKKERFSLILESASTNQTSMYLCASSPTGPGKLFFGSGTQLSVL.

This sequence joins TRBV28 and TRBJ1-4; 9 bases agree with TRBD1. The V and J ends lost 4 bases and 7 bases, in that order; junction bases with no gene match: 10. The CDR3 is 16 amino acids. Germline loops: CDR1 MDHEN, CDR2 SYDVKM. The CDR3 here is CASSYSTGTGLEKLFF. CDR3 bases: TGTGCCAGCAGTTACTCGACCGGGACAGGGCTTGAAAAACTGTTTTTT.

Only a few counts were recorded for this clone. J is TRBJ1-6 and V is TRBV7-9, with a possible D match to TRBD1 (5 bases). CDR1 is SEHNR, CDR2 FQNEAQ, per germline (reference sequence). The CDR3 has 17 residues. With 3 bases removed from V and 9 bases from J, the gap between germline ends came to 21 bases. CDR3 DNA sequence: TGTGCCAGCAGCTTGGACTTGGTAGGAGGGACTGCTTCACCCCTCCACTTT. Translated: CASSLDLVGGTASPLHF.

J is TRBJ2-7 and V is TRBV4-1, with a possible D match to TRBD2 (5 bases). V was shortened by 1 base and J by 3 bases, with 10 bases between the two germline ends. Germline CDR1 MGHRA, CDR2 YSYEKL. The CDR3 is 14 residues long. The DNA for the CDR3 is TGCGCCAGCAGCCAAGTTTCGGGGAACTACGAGCAGTACTTC. Amino acids: CASSQVSGNYEQYF.

A few counts support this clone. The chain recombines TRBV7-9 with TRBJ2-3; 10 bases agree with TRBD2. The CDR3 runs to 14 residues. The ends lost 0 bases at V and 11 bases at J; junction bases unmatched: 5. Germline V gene sequence: CDR1 SEHNR, CDR2 FQNEAQ (reference sequence). The CDR3 region is CASSLAGLAERQYF. The CDR3 DNA reads TGTGCCAGCAGCTTAGCAGGACTAGCGGAGAGGCAGTATTTT.

This chain joins TRBV24-1 and TRBJ2-1; 9 bases match TRBD1. J gave up 5 bases and V 5 bases, and 6 bases lay outside the gene matches. Germline V CDR1 and CDR2: KGHDR, SFDVKD. The CDR3 loop spans 15 amino acids. CDR3 region: CATSASGTGNNEQFF. Written as DNA, the CDR3 is TGTGCCACCAGTGCCTCGGGGACAGGGAACAATGAGCAGTTCTTC.

This clone appeared a single time. The chain is built from TRBV7-2 and TRBJ2-2, with 9 bases lining up with TRBD2. Germline lookup yields CDR1 SGHTA and CDR2 FQGNSA. V lost 5 bases to trimming and J lost 4 bases; unmatched junction nucleotides: 8. CDR3 length: 16 residues. CDR3 DNA sequence: TGTGCCAGCAGCCATCTAGCGGGATGGATCACCGGGGAGCTGTTTTTT. Protein product: CASSHLAGWITGELFF.

This rearrangement joins TRBV19 to TRBJ1-1; D possibly corresponds to TRBD1 (5 bases). In germline, CDR1 is LNHDA, CDR2 SQIVND (reference sequence). Between the trimmed V and J ends, which lost 9 bases and 1 base, there was a span of 15 bases. The CDR3 length is 14 residues. CDR3 sequence (DNA): TGTGCCAGCCGGTCGGGCAGGGCGAACACTGAAGCTTTCTTT. The encoded protein is CASRSGRANTEAFF.

This chain connects TRBV7-8 to TRBJ2-7; tentatively, D is TRBD2 (7 bases). The CDR3 is 15 residues long. The V end lost 1 base, the J end lost 4 bases, and 14 bases lay between the germline ends. In germline, CDR1 is SGHVS, CDR2 FQNEAQ. The CDR3 reads CASSLGGGRRYEQYF. CDR3 bases: TGTGCCAGCAGCTTAGGGGGGGGGCGCAGATACGAGCAGTACTTC.

This CDR3 is CSVQTGTEAFF. The CDR3 nucleotides are TGCAGCGTTCAGACAGGCACTGAAGCTTTCTTT. V gene TRBV29-1 combines with J gene TRBJ1-1; maybe TRBD1 (6 bases). CDR1 SQVTM and CDR2 ANQGSEA come from the germline V gene. V lost 5 bases, J lost 4 bases, and 8 bases lay in between. This CDR3 has 11 amino acids.

The chain links TRBV4-1 to TRBJ1-5; weak D call: TRBD1 (6 bases). The V end lost 0 bases, the J end lost 4 bases, and 13 bases lay between the germline ends. Germline-derived CDR1 and CDR2 are MGHRA and YSYEKL. The CDR3 contains 16 residues. The CDR3 DNA reads as TGCGCCAGCAGCCAAGATTTGTCAGGGGAGAATCAGCCCCAGCATTTT. This encodes CASSQDLSGENQPQHF.

This rearrangement joins TRBV28 to TRBJ2-1; D call uncertain. V dropped 1 base and J dropped 8 bases, with 12 bases sitting between them. The CDR3 runs to 14 residues. Germline V CDR1 and CDR2: MDHEN, SYDVKM. The CDR3 sequence is CASSLLGSIYEQFF. The CDR3 DNA follows: TGTGCCAGCAGTTTATTAGGTAGCATCTATGAGCAGTTCTTC.

The chain carries TRBV7-9 and TRBJ2-4; 8 bases agree with TRBD2. With V trimmed by 5 bases and J by 11 bases, 11 bases remained unmatched. In germline, CDR1 is SEHNR, CDR2 FQNEAQ (reference sequence). CDR3 length equals 14 residues. The CDR3 here is CASSPPGGRGLQYF. CDR3 nucleotides: TGTGCCAGCAGCCCACCGGGGGGGCGAGGGCTTCAGTACTTC.

This chain joins TRBV19 and TRBJ2-3; 11 bases are shared with TRBD2. The germline V gene has CDR1 LNHDA and CDR2 SQIVND (reference sequence). CDR3 length equals 16 residues. After removal of 6 bases from V and 1 base from J, the junction contained 6 bases not matched to a gene. The CDR3, as DNA: TGTGCCAGTAGACCCGGGACTAGCGGACGCACAGATACGCAGTATTTT. This codes for CASRPGTSGRTDTQYF.

J is TRBJ2-1 and V is TRBV5-4, with D perhaps matching TRBD2 (5 bases). This CDR3 spans 14 amino acids. CDR1 SGHNT and CDR2 YYREEE come from the germline V gene (reference sequence). Deletions cut 1 base from V and 6 bases from J, with 11 bases between. The CDR3 sequence is CASSLQTRPNEQFF. For the CDR3, the DNA is TGTGCCAGCAGCTTGCAAACTAGGCCCAATGAGCAGTTCTTC.

This chain connects TRBV7-3 to TRBJ2-7; TRBD1 might be the D (7 bases). The CDR3 contains 13 residues. Looked up from germline, CDR1 is SGHTA and CDR2 is FQGTGA. Trimming removed 5 bases from V and 7 bases from J, with 15 bases in between. The CDR3 sequence is CASSPISGGEQYF. As DNA, the CDR3 is TGTGCCAGCAGCCCGATCTCAGGGGGGGAGCAGTACTTC. Looking up the rest from reference TRBV7-3 and TRBJ2-7 gives the full variable domain: GAGVSQTPSNKVTEKGKYVELRCDPISGHTALYWYRQSLGQGPEFLIYFQGTGAADDSGLPNDRFFAVRPEGSVSTLKIQRTERGDSAVYLCASSPISGGEQYFGPGTRLTVT.

This clone was found once. The J gene is TRBJ2-7, the V gene TRBV15; D is perhaps TRBD1 (5 bases). CDR1 is LNHNV, CDR2 YYDKDF, per germline (reference sequence). The V gene lost 3 bases and the J gene lost 8 bases, with 14 bases spanning the gap. The CDR3 has 13 residues. CDR3 sequence: CATSSLWTSQQYF. CDR3 in DNA: TGTGCCACCAGCAGCCTGTGGACATCTCAGCAGTACTTC.

V and J are TRBV18 and TRBJ1-4; 10 bases are a match to TRBD1. The CDR3 consists of 16 residues. CDR1 and CDR2 (germline): KGHSH, LQKENI. With V trimmed by 3 bases and J by 14 bases, 15 bases remained unmatched. The CDR3 reads CASSPQKTGGADPLFF. The CDR3 bases are TGTGCCAGCTCACCCCAGAAGACAGGGGGCGCGGACCCTCTGTTTTTT.

The sample holds one count of this clone. The V gene is TRBV4-3, the J gene TRBJ2-4; 7 bases map to TRBD1. The CDR3 contains 16 residues. V lost 1 base, J lost 2 bases, and 5 bases stayed unmatched. Looked up from germline, CDR1 is LGHNA and CDR2 is YSLEER. The CDR3 nucleotides are TGCGCCAGCAGCCAAGGACAGGGTAACACCAAAAACATTCAGTACTTC. Protein sequence: CASSQGQGNTKNIQYF.